This T cell receptor beta chain was found in a study of blood T cells in healthy people across ages. The extraction recovered at least 5.5 micrograms of total RNA per sample. Then a second PCR, running roughly 7 to 11 cycles, was carried out with a sample-barcoded 5' primer and a J-beta primer mix. TCRdb called the 5' RACE reads again in MiXCR, with one record for every CDR3 protein. The table records about 930,000 distinct CDR3 sequences, roughly 29% of them present only once. The CDR3 sequence is 14 residues long. These data were likewise used in another study, on T cells of mothers and their children.

This receptor was obtained from a middle-aged woman in good health. This chain connects TRBV12-3 or TRBV12-4 to TRBJ2-1; 10 bases match TRBD1. The better agreement between TRBJ2-7 and the DNA end casts doubt on the J call. The sequencing sample was made of blood. The CDR3 is CASSSRDRGNEQYF. CDR3 bases: TGTGCCAGCAGTTCCCGGGACAGGGGTAATGAGCAGTACTTC.